The clone carrying this TCR beta chain was seen many times. This CDR3 comprises 15 residues. V was pared by 6 bases and J by 4 bases, with 8 bases of the junction left unmatched. The germline gives CDR1 MNHEY, CDR2 SVGAGI. Original handling: Samples ranged from about 23,224 to 690,600 TCRs, with a median of roughly 96,000. TCRdb analysed the RACE reads with MiXCR anew, one entry per CDR3 protein. TCRdb, not the original authors, processed these V and J calls. Of 110,000 to 150,000 distinct CDR3 sequences listed, 12% are singletons. This specimen comes from a study of human T cells and chemical hapten exposure. On the study more broadly: Diphenylcyclopropenone was applied weekly to patients' scalps across the approximately 25-week study.

Described time point: patch test 2, 6 weeks after DPC sensitization. As for treatment: therapeutic diphenylcyclopropenone sensitization with weekly scalp DPC. Every donor had alopecia and was 18 to 70 years old; all were suitable for DPC. The sequences come from whole blood, collected in connection with sensitization to the hapten diphenylcyclopropenone (DPC). The sequence derives from a woman aged 45-65 years with alopecia areata. Some clones in this sample may be carry-over from other donors' samples. V is TRBV6-5 and J is TRBJ2-5; 10 bases fit TRBD2. CDR3 sequence: CASRSSGSQGETQYF. CDR3 bases: TGTGCCAGCAGATCTAGCGGGAGCCAGGGAGAGACCCAGTACTTC.